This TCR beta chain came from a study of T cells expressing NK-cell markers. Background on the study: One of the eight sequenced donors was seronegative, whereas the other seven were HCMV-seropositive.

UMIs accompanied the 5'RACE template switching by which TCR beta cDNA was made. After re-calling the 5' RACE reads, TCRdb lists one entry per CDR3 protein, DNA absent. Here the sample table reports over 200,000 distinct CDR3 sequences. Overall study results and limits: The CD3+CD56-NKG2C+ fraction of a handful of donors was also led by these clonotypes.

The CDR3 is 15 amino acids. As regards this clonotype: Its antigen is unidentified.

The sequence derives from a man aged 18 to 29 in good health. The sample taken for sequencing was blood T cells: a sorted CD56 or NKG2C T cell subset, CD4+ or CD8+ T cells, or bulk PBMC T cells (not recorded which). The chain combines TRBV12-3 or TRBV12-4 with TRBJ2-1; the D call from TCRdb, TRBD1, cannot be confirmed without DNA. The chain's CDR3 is CASSLRVWTGGFSFF.